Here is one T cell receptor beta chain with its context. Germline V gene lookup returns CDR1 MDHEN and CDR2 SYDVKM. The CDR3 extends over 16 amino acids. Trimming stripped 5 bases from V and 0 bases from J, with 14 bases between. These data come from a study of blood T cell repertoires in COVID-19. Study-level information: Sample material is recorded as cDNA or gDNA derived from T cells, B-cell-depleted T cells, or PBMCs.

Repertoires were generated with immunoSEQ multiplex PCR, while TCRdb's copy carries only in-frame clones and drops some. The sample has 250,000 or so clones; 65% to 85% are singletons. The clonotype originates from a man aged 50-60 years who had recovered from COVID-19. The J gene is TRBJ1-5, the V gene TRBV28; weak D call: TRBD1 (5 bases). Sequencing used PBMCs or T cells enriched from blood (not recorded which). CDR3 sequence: CASSGTGSYSNQPQHF. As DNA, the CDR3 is TGTGCCAGCAGTGGGACCGGGAGTTATAGCAATCAGCCCCAGCATTTT.